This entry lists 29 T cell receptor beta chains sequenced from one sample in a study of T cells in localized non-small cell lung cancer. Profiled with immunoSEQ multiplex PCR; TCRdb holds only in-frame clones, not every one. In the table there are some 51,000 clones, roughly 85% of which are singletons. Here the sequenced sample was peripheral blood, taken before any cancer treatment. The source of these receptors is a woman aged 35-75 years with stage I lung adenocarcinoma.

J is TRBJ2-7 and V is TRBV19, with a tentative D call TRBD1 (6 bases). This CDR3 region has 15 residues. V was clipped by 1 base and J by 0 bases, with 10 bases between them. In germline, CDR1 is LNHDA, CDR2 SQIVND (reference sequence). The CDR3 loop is CASSIARDISYEQYF. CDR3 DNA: TGTGCCAGTAGTATAGCCCGGGACATCTCCTACGAGCAGTACTTC. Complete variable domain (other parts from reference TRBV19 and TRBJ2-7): DGGITQSPKYLFRKEGQNVTLSCEQNLNHDAMYWYRQDPGQGLRLIYYSQIVNDFQKGDIAEGYSVSREKKESFPLTVTSAQKNPTAFYLCASSIARDISYEQYFGPGTRLTVT.

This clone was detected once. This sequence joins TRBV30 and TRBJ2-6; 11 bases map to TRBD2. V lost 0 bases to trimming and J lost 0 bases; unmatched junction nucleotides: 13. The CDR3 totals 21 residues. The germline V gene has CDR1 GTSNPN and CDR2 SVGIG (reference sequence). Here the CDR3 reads CAWSVYHMTSGTSSGANVLTF. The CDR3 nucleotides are TGTGCCTGGAGTGTCTACCATATGACTAGCGGGACTTCCTCTGGGGCCAACGTCCTGACTTTC.

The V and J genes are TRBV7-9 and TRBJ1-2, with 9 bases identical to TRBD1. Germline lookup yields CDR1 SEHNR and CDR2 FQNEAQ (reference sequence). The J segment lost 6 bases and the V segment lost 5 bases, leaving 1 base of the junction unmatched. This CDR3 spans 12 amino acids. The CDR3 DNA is TGTGCCAGCAGCGGGACAGGGAATGGCTACACCTTC. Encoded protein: CASSGTGNGYTF. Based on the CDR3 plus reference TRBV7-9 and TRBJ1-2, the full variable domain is DTGVSQNPRHKITKRGQNVTFRCDPISEHNRLYWYRQTLGQGPEFLTYFQNEAQLEKSRLLSDRFSAERPKGSFSTLEIQRTEQGDSAMYLCASSGTGNGYTFGSGTRLTVV.

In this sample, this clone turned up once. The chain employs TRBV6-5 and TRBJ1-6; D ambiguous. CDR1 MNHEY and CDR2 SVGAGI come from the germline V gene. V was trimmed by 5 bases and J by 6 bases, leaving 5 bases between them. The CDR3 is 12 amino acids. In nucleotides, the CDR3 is TGTGCCAGCAGTCTCCTTAATTCACCCCTCCACTTT. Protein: CASSLLNSPLHF.

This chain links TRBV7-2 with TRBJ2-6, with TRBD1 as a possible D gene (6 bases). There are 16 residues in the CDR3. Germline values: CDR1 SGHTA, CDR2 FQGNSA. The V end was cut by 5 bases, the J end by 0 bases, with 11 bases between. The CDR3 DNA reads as TGTGCCAGCAGCCCGGACAGATTCTCTGGGGCCAACGTCCTGACTTTC. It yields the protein CASSPDRFSGANVLTF.

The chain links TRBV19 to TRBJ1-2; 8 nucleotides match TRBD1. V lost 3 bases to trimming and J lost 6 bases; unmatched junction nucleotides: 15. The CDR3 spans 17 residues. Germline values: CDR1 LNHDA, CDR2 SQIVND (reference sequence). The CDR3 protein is CASSMNGRDRRRDGYTF. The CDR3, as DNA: TGTGCCAGTAGTATGAATGGCCGGGACAGGCGGCGTGATGGCTACACCTTC.

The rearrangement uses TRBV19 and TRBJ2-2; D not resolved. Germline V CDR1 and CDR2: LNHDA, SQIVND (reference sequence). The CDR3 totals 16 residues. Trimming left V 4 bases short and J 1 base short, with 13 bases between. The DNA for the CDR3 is TGTGCCAGTAGTAAGCGTGGGGATATGAACACCGGGGAGCTGTTTTTT. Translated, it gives CASSKRGDMNTGELFF. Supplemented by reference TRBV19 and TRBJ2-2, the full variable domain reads DGGITQSPKYLFRKEGQNVTLSCEQNLNHDAMYWYRQDPGQGLRLIYYSQIVNDFQKGDIAEGYSVSREKKESFPLTVTSAQKNPTAFYLCASSKRGDMNTGELFFGEGSRLTVL.

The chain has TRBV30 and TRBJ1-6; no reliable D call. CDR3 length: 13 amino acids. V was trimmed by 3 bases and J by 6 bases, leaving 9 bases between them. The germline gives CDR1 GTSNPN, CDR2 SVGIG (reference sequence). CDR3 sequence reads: CAWRVGTNSPLHF. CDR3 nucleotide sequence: TGTGCCTGGAGGGTTGGTACTAATTCACCCCTCCACTTT. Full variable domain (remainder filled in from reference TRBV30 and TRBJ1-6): SQTIHQWPATLVQPVGSPLSLECTVEGTSNPNLYWYRQAAGRGLQLLFYSVGIGQISSEVPQNLSASRPQDRQFILSSKKLLLSDSGFYLCAWRVGTNSPLHFGNGTRLTVT.

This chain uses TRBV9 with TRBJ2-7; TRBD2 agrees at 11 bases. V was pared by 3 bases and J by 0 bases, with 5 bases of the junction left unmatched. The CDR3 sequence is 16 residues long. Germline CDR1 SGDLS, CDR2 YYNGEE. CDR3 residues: CASSAGLAGSSYEQYF. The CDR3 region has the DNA TGTGCCAGCAGCGCCGGACTAGCGGGTAGCTCCTACGAGCAGTACTTC.

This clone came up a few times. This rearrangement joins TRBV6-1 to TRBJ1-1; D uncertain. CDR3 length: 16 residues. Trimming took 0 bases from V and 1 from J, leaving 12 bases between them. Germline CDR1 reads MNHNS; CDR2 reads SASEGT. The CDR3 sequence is CASSEALGRRNTEAFF. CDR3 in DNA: TGTGCCAGCAGTGAAGCGCTTGGACGGCGGAACACTGAAGCTTTCTTT.

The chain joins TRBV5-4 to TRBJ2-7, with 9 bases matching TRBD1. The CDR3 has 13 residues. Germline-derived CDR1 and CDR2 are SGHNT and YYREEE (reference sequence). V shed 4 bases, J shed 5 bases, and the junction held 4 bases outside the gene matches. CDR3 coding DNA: TGTGCCAGCAGCCTCTGGGACAGGGACGAGCAGTACTTC. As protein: CASSLWDRDEQYF.

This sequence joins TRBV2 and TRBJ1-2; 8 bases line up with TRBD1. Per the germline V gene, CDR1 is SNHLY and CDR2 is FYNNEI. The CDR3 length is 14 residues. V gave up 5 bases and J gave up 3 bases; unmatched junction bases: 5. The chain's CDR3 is CASSPGGADYGYTF. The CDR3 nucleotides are TGTGCCAGCAGTCCAGGGGGCGCTGACTATGGCTACACCTTC.

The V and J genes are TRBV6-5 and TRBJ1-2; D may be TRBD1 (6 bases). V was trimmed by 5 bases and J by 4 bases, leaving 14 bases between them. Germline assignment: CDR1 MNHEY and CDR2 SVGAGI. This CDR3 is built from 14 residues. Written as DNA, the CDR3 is TGTGCCAGCAGTGAGCAGGGGTGGGCCTATGGCTACACCTTC. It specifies CASSEQGWAYGYTF.

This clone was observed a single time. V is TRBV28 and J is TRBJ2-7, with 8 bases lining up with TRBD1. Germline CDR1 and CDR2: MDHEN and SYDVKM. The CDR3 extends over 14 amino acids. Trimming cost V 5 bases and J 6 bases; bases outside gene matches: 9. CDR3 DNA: TGTGCCAGCAGTAAACAGGGGGTGGGGGTCGAGCAGTACTTC. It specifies CASSKQGVGVEQYF.

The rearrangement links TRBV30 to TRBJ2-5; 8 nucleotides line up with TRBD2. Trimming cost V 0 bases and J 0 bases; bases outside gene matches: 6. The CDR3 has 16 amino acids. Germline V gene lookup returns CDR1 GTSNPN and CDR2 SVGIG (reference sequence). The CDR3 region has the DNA TGTGCCTGGAGTGTACGGGGGGGCCACTACCAAGAGACCCAGTACTTC. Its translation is CAWSVRGGHYQETQYF. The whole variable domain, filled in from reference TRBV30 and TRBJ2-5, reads SQTIHQWPATLVQPVGSPLSLECTVEGTSNPNLYWYRQAAGRGLQLLFYSVGIGQISSEVPQNLSASRPQDRQFILSSKKLLLSDSGFYLCAWSVRGGHYQETQYFGPGTRLLVL.

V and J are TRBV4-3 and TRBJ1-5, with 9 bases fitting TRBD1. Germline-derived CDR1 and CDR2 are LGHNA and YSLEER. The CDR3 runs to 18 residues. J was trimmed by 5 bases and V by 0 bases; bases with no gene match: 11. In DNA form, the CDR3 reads TGCGCCAGCAGCCAAGATATACGAGGACAGGGGTTTTATCAGCCCCAGCATTTT. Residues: CASSQDIRGQGFYQPQHF.

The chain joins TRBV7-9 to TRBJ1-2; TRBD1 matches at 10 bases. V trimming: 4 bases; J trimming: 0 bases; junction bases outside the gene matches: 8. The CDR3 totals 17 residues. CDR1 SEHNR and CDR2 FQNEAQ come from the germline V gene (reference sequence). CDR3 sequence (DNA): TGTGCCAGCAGCTCAGGGACAGGGGTGTCGACTAACTATGGCTACACCTTC. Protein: CASSSGTGVSTNYGYTF.

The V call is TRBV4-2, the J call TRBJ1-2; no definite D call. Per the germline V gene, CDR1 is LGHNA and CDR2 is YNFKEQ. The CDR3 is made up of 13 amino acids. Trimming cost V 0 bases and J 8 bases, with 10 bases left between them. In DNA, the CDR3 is TGTGCCAGCAGCCAAGATACCATCGGCGGCTACACCTTC. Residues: CASSQDTIGGYTF.

The CDR3 DNA sequence: TGTGCCAGCAGCGACGGGACTAGCGGGGCGCGCGGCGAGCAGTACTTC. This gives the protein CASSDGTSGARGEQYF. The chain joins TRBV7-6 to TRBJ2-7; TRBD2 agrees at 13 bases. Trimming cost V 5 bases and J 6 bases; bases outside gene matches: 10. Germline V gives CDR1 SGHVS, CDR2 FNYEAQ. The CDR3 spans 16 residues.

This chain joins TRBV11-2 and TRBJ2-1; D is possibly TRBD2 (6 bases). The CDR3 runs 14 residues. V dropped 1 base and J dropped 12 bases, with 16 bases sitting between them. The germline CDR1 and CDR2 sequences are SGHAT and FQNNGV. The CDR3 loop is CASSLGGEVRGQFF. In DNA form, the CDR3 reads TGTGCCAGCAGCTTAGGAGGGGAGGTTAGGGGGCAGTTCTTC.

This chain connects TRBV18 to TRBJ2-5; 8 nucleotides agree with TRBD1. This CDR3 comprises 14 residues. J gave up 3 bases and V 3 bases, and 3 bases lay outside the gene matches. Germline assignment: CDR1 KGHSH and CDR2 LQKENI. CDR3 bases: TGTGCCAGCTCACCCCAGGACAGGGAAGAGACCCAGTACTTC. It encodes CASSPQDREETQYF.

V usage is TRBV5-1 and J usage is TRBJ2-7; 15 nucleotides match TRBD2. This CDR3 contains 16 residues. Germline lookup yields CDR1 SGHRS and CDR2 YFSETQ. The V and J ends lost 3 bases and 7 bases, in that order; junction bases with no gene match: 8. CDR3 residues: CASSWGLAGGVKEQYF. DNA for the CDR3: TGCGCCAGCAGCTGGGGACTAGCGGGGGGAGTGAAAGAGCAGTACTTC.

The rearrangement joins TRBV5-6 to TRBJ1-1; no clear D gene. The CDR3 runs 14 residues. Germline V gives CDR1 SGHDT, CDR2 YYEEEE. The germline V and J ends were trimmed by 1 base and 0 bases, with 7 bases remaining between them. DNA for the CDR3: TGTGCCAGCAGCTTGACAGATATGAACACTGAAGCTTTCTTT. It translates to CASSLTDMNTEAFF.

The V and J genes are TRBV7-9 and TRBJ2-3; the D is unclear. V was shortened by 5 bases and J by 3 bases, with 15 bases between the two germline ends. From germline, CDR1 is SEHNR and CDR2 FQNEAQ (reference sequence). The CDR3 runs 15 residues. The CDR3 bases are TGTGCCAGCAGCCTTCAGCTATTGGGGACAGATACGCAGTATTTT. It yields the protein CASSLQLLGTDTQYF.

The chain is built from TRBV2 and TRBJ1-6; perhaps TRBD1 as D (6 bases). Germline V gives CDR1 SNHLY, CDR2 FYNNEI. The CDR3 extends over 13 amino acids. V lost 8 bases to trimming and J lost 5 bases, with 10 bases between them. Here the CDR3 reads CASYRVNNSPLHF. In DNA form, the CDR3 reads TGTGCCAGCTACAGGGTCAATAATTCACCCCTCCACTTT.

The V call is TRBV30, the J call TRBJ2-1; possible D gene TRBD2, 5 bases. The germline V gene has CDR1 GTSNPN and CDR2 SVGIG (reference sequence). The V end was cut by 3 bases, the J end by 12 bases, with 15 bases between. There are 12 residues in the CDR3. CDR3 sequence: CAWRGSLAGQFF. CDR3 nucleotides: TGTGCCTGGAGGGGGTCTCTAGCCGGGCAGTTCTTC. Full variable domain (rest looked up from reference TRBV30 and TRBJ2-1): SQTIHQWPATLVQPVGSPLSLECTVEGTSNPNLYWYRQAAGRGLQLLFYSVGIGQISSEVPQNLSASRPQDRQFILSSKKLLLSDSGFYLCAWRGSLAGQFFGPGTRLTVL.

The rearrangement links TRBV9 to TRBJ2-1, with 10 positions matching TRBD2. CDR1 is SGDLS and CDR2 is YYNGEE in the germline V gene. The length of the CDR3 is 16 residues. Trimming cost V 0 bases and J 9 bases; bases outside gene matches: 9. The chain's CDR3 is CASSVAPERGGSEQFF. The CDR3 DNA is TGTGCCAGCAGCGTAGCCCCAGAGCGGGGGGGCAGTGAGCAGTTCTTC.

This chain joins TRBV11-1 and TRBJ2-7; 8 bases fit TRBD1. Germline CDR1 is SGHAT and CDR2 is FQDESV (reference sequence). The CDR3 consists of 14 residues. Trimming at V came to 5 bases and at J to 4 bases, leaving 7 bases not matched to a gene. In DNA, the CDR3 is TGTGCCAGCAGCCCGGACAGGGTGGTATACGAGCAGTACTTC. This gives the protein CASSPDRVVYEQYF.

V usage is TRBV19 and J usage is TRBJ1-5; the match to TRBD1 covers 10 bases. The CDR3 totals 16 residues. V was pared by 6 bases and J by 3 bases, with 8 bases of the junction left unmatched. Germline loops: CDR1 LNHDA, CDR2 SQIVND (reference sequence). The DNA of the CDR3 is TGTGCCAGTAGGGCACCGGGACAGGGGACCAATCAGCCCCAGCATTTT. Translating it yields CASRAPGQGTNQPQHF.